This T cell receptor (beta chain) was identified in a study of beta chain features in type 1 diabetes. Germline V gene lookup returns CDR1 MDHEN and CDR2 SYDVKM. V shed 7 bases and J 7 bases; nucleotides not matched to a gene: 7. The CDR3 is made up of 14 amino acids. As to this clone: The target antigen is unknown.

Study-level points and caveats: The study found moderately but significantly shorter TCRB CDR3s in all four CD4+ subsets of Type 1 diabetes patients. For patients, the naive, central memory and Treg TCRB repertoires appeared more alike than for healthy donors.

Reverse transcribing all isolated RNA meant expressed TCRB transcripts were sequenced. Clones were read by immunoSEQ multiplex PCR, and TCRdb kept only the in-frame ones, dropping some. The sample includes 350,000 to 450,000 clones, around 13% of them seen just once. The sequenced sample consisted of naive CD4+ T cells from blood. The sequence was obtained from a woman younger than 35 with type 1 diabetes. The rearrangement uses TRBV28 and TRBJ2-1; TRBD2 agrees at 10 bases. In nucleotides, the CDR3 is TGTGCCAGCACCGCCGGGACTAGCGCTAATGAGCAGTTCTTC. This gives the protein CASTAGTSANEQFF.